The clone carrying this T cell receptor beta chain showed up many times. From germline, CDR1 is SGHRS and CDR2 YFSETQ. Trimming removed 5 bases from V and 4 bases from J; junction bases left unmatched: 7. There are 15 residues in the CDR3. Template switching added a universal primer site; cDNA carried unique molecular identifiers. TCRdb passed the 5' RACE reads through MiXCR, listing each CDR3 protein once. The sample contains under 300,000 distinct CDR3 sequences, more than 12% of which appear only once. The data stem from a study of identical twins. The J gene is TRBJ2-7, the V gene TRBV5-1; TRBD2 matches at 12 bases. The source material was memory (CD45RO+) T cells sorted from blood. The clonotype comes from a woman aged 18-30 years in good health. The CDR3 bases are TGCGCCAGCAGTTGGACTAGCGGGGAAGCTTACGAGCAGTACTTC. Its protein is CASSWTSGEAYEQYF.